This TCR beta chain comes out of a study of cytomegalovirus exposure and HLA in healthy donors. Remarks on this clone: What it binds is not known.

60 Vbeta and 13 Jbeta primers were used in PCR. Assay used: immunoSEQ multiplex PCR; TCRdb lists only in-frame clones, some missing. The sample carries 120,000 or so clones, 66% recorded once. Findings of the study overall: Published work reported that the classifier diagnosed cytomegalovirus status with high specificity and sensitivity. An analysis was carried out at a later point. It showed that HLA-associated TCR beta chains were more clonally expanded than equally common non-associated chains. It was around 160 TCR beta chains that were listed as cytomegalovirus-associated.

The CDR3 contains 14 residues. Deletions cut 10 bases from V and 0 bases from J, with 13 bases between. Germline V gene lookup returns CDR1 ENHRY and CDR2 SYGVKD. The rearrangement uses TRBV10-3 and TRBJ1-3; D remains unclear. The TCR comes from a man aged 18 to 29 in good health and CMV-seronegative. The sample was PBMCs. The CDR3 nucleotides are TGTGCCACTGAGACACCGAGCTCTGGAAACACCATATATTTT. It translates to CATETPSSGNTIYF.